Listed below are T cell receptor beta chains from one sample, sequenced in a study of blood T cells in healthy people across ages. TCRdb independently ran MiXCR on the 5' RACE reads; one entry per CDR3 protein. The sample shows about 2 million distinct CDR3 sequences, 49% of them seen only once. The sequenced sample was blood. The receptor source for this set is a woman between 35 and 50 years old in good health. CDR3s include the opening cysteine and the closing phenylalanine or tryptophan.

j_gene | v_gene | len | CDR3aa
TRBJ1-2 | TRBV6-5 | 13 | CASRQTGGYGYTF
TRBJ2-5 | TRBV4-3 | 20 | CASSQASRFDRVNSQETQYF
TRBJ2-4 | TRBV28 | 17 | CASGTLQGRVVKNIQYF
TRBJ2-1 | TRBV4-1 | 11 | CASSQELEQFF
TRBJ2-5 | TRBV3-1 | 13 | CASSQDGPRSQYF
TRBJ2-7 | TRBV7-2 | 15 | CASSLNGQSSYEQYF
TRBJ2-5 | TRBV7-2 | 13 | CASSVDEQETQYF
TRBJ1-1 | TRBV9 | 13 | CASSEGPNTEAFF
TRBJ1-5 | TRBV6-6 | 14 | CASRIRQENQPQHF
TRBJ2-3 | TRBV13 | 17 | CASSVTSGGLEADTQYF
TRBJ2-1 | TRBV10-3 | 15 | CAISSTGLSEVEQFF
TRBJ2-7 | TRBV28 | 15 | CASSPETGLTYEQYF
TRBJ2-5 | TRBV12-3/TRBV12-4 | 14 | CASSLVTGLETQYF
TRBJ2-7 | TRBV20-1 | 15 | CSAREKTGTGFEQYF
TRBJ2-7 | TRBV7-2 | 17 | CASSLAGQRGGSYEQYF
TRBJ1-1 | TRBV24-1 | 15 | CATSDTSDRGSEAFF
. | TRBV5-6 | 13 | CASSRTTEAEQYF
TRBJ1-2 | TRBV20-1 | 14 | CSAGGGQGRIGYTF
TRBJ2-1 | TRBV18 | 16 | CASSPSPGPTYNEQFF
TRBJ2-1 | TRBV7-9 | 19 | CASSLLPLAGVDGYNEQFF
TRBJ1-2 | TRBV7-9 | 15 | CASSNWDRTNYGYTF
TRBJ2-5 | TRBV6-2/TRBV6-3 | 16 | CASSYPRAGGQETQYF
TRBJ2-3 | TRBV20-1 | 15 | CSARSPGGVADTQYF
TRBJ2-6 | TRBV20-1 | 15 | CSATDRVSGANVLTF
TRBJ1-5 | TRBV9 | 15 | CASSVDISSNQPQHF
TRBJ2-3 | TRBV28 | 17 | CASSSPSELAGTDTQYF
TRBJ2-1 | TRBV20-1 | 16 | CSARDPHRGGHNEQFF
TRBJ2-1 | TRBV6-5 | 15 | CASRVAGGTYNEQFF
TRBJ1-4 | TRBV20-1 | 14 | CSASFDSSNEKLFF
TRBJ1-1 | TRBV7-6 | 16 | CASSLATASGNTEAFF
TRBJ1-2 | TRBV4-2 | 15 | CASSQWGQGNYGYTF
TRBJ2-5 | TRBV4-2 | 16 | CASSQEEQGARETQYF
TRBJ2-7 | TRBV29-1 | 12 | CSAGGGAYEQYF
TRBJ1-1 | TRBV5-1 | 15 | CASSYRGEFNTEAFF
TRBJ1-6 | TRBV20-1 | 13 | CSVQTGQNSPLHF
TRBJ1-2 | TRBV25-1 | 14 | CASSEAGGWYGYTF